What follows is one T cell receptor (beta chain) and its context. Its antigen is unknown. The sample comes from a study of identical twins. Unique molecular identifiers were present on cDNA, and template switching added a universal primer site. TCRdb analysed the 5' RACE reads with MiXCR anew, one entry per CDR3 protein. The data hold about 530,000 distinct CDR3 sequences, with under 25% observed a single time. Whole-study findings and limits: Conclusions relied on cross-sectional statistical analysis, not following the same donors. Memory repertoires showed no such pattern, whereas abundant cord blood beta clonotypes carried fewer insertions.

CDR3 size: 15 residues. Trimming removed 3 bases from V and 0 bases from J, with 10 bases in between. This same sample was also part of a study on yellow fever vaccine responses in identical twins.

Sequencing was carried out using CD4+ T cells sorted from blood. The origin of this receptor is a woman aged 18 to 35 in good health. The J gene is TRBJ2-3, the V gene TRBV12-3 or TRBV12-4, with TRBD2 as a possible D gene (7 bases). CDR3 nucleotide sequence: TGTGCCAGCAGTTTCGCGGGGGCGAGCACAGATACGCAGTATTTT. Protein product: CASSFAGASTDTQYF.